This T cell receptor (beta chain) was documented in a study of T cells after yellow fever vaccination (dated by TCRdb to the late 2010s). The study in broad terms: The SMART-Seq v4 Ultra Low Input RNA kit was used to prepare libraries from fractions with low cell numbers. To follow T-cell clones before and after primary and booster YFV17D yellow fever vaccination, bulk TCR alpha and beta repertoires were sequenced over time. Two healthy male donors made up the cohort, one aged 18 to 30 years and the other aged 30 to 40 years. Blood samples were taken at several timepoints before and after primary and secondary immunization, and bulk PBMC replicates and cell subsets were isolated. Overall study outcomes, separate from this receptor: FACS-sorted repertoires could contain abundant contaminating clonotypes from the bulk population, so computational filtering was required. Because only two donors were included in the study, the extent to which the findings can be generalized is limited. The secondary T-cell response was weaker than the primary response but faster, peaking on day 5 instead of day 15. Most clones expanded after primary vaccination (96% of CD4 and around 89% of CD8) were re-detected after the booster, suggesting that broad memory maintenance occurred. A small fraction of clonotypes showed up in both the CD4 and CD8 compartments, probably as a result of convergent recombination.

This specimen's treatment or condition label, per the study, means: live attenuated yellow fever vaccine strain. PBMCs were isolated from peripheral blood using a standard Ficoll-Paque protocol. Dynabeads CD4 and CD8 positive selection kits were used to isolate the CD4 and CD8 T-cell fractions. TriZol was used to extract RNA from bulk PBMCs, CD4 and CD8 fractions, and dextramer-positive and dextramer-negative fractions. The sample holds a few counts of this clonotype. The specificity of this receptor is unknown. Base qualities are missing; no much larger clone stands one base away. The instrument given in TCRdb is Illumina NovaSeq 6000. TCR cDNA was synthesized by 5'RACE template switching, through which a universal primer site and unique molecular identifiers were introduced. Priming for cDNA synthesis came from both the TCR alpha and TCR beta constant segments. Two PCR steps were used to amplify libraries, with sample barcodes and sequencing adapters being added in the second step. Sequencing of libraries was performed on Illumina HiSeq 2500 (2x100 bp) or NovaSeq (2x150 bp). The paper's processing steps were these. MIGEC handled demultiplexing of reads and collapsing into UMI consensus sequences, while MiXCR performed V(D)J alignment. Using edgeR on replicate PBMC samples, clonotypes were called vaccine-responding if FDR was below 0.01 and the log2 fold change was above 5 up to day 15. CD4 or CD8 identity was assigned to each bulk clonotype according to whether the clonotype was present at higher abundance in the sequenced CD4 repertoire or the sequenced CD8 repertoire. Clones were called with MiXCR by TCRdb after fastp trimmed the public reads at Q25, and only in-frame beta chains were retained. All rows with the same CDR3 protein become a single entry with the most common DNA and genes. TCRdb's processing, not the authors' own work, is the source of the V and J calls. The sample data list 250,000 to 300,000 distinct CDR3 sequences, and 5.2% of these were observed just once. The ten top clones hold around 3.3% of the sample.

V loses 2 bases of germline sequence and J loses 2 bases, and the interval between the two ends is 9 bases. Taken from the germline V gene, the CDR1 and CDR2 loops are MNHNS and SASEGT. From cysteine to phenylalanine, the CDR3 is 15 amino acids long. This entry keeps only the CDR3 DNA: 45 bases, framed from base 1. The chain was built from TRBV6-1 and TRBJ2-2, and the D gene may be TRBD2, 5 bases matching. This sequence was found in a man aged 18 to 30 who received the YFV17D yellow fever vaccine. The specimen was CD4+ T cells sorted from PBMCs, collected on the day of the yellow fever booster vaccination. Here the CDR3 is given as CASSEYRTNTGELFF. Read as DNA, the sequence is TGTGCCAGCAGTGAATATAGGACTAACACCGGGGAGCTGTTTTTT.